Listed below are T cell receptor beta chains from one sample, sequenced in a study of cytomegalovirus exposure and HLA in healthy donors. Using immunoSEQ multiplex PCR, the repertoire was profiled, and TCRdb retains in-frame clones only, with some absent. The profile covers some 110,000 clones, with 70% to 85% appearing a single time and around 10% taken by the ten largest. The sequencing input was PBMCs. The receptors originated from a woman between 45 and 65 years old in good health and CMV-seropositive. Both conserved end residues are part of each CDR3. A D gene is named only where the DNA matches it firmly. Size tells how often a clone was seen (once, few, many) or the class of an expanded clone, and some rows leave it out.

once	NA	TRBV5-1	TRBJ2-1	TGCGCCAGCTGGGAGAACAATGAGCAGTTCTTC	CASWENNEQFF
NA	TRBD2	TRBV5-1	TRBJ2-5	TGCGCCAGCAGCCAGGGACTAGAGGGGGAGACCCAGTACTTC	CASSQGLEGETQYF
NA	NA	TRBV5-5	TRBJ1-5	TGTGCCAGCAGCTCGGAGGTCTATCAGCCCCAGCATTTT	CASSSEVYQPQHF
NA	NA	TRBV6-6	TRBJ1-4	TGTGCCAGCACCAAGGATACAGCAACTAATGAAAAACTGTTTTTT	CASTKDTATNEKLFF
NA	NA	TRBV5-4	TRBJ1-1	TGTGCCAGCAGCTTGGACCCATCGGGGAGCACTGAAGCTTTCTTT	CASSLDPSGSTEAFF
NA	NA	TRBV29-1	TRBJ1-5	TGCAGCGTTGAAGAGGACAGATATCAGCCCCAGCATTTT	CSVEEDRYQPQHF
NA	NA	TRBV7-6	TRBJ1-1	TGTGCCAGCAGCCAGGTCCAGATCACTGAAGCTTTCTTT	CASSQVQITEAFF
NA	TRBD1	TRBV19	TRBJ1-2	TGTGCCAGTAGTTCGACAGGGGGAGTAAGCTATGGCTACACCTTC	CASSSTGGVSYGYTF
few	NA	TRBV6-5	TRBJ2-7	TGTGCCAGCAGGAAGGAGGGGTTCAACGAGCAGTACTTC	CASRKEGFNEQYF
NA	TRBD1	TRBV19	TRBJ2-7	TGTGCCAGTAGAGAGGACAGGGGAGCCTACGAGCAGTACTTC	CASREDRGAYEQYF
NA	TRBD1	TRBV30	TRBJ1-2	TGTGCCTGGAGTCCCAGGGGGAACTATGGCTACACCTTC	CAWSPRGNYGYTF
NA	TRBD1	TRBV2	TRBJ1-2	TGTGCCAGCAGTGGGGGACAGGGTAACTATGGCTACACCTTC	CASSGGQGNYGYTF
NA	NA	TRBV10-3	TRBJ2-5	TGTGCCATCGGCTACCAAGAGACCCAGTACTTC	CAIGYQETQYF